This T cell receptor (beta chain) was identified during a study of immune heterogeneity within non-small cell lung tumors. Study in general: It was found that the tumors were a few squamous cell carcinomas, over eight non-squamous carcinomas and 1 not otherwise specified.

Judged by abundance, this clonotype is medium-sized. Its matching antigen is unknown. Bulk tumor gDNA, 450 to 600 ng per sample, served as the TCR template. Each primary tumor yielded several biopsies, collected far apart from one another at surgery. Patients had untreated, newly diagnosed non-small cell lung cancer and underwent curative surgery. Study-wide points: Site-unique high-frequency clones occurred alongside identical dominant CDR3 beta clonotypes that recurred across tumor sites within a patient. Across individual patients, the high-frequency T-cell receptor beta clonotypes were largely distinct. Local T-cell clonality tracked local tumor mutational burden; the correlation was moderate but significant (R around 0.3).

A multiplex PCR containing 32 V primers and 13 J primers was used to amplify TCR beta CDR3. TCRdb re-called the multiplex PCR reads with MiXCR, one entry per CDR3 protein. The data hold 2,500 or so distinct CDR3 sequences, with around 25% observed a single time. The CDR3 spans 17 residues. Germline V gene data show CDR1 as LNHNV and CDR2 as YYDKDF (reference sequence). Trimming removed 0 bases at V and 4 bases at J, with 17 bases between. The receptor was derived from a man in his forties with non-small cell lung cancer. Specimen: lung tumor tissue. The gene calls are TRBV15 and TRBJ2-3, with TRBD1 as a possible D gene (5 bases). For the CDR3, the DNA is TGTGCCACCAGCAGAGAAAGGGGTAATCCACACGCAGATACGCAGTATTTT. Protein: CATSRERGNPHADTQYF. Based on the CDR3 plus reference TRBV15 and TRBJ2-3, the full variable domain is DAMVIQNPRYQVTQFGKPVTLSCSQTLNHNVMYWYQQKSSQAPKLLFHYYDKDFNNEADTPDNFQSRRPNTSFCFLDIRSPGLGDTAMYLCATSRERGNPHADTQYFGPGTRLTVL.